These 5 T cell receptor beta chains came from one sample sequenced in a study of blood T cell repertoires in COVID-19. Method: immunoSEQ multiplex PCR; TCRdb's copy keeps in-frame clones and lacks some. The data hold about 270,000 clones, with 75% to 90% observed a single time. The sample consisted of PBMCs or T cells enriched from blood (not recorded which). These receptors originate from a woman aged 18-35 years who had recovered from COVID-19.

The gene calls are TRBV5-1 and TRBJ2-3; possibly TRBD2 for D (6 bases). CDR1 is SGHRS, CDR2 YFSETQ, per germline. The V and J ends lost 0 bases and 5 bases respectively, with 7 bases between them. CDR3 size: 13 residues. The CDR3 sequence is CASSLVGGDTQYF. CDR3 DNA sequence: TGCGCCAGCAGCTTGGTCGGGGGAGATACGCAGTATTTT.

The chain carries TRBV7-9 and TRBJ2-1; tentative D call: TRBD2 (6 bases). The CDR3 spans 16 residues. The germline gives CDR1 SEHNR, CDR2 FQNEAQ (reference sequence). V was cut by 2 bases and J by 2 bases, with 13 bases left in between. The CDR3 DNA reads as TGTGCCAGCAGCTTACGCGCGGGGCTTACCTACAATGAGCAGTTCTTC. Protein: CASSLRAGLTYNEQFF.

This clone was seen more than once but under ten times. The CDR3 loop is CASSFVKHTEAFF. DNA for the CDR3: TGTGCCAGCAGTTTTGTCAAGCACACTGAAGCTTTCTTT. The rearrangement uses TRBV28 and TRBJ1-1; D uncertain. CDR3 length equals 13 residues. Per germline, CDR1 MDHEN and CDR2 SYDVKM. V was pared by 3 bases and J by 3 bases, with 8 bases between.

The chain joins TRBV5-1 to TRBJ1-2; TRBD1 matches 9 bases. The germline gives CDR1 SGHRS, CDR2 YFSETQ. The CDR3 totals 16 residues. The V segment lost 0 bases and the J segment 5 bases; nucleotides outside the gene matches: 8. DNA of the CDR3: TGCGCCAGCAGCTTGGCCTTGGACAGGGGCTATTATGGCTACACCTTC. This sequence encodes CASSLALDRGYYGYTF.

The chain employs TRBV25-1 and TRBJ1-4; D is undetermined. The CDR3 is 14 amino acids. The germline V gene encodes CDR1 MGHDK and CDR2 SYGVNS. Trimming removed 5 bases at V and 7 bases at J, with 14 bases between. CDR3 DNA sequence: TGTGCCAGCAGTTCGGACTTTGCGAGTGAAAAACTGTTTTTT. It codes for CASSSDFASEKLFF.